This TCR beta chain was sequenced for a study of a mutant IDH1 vaccine in newly diagnosed glioma (dated by TCRdb to about 2021). About the investigation overall: Vaccination started 4-6 weeks after radiotherapy alone, or was given together with temozolomide cycles in the groups whose treatment included chemotherapy. Of the approximately 34 patients who were treated, approximately 62% were male and roughly 38% were female, and the mean age was approximately 40 years. Prior to enrollment, standard therapy consisting of radiotherapy alone, temozolomide alone, or radiochemotherapy with temozolomide had been administered to patients, with the combination being received by most patients. The week-35 safety follow-up was designated visit V12, and the week-47 end of study was designated visit V13. Six visits were used for peripheral blood collection: V03 (baseline), V05, V07, V10, V12 and V13. Longitudinal TCRB deep sequencing was done for 25 treated patients, wherever samples were available for exploratory analyses. Points the paper makes about the study in general: The authors noted that analyses of patient blood samples could not be reproduced because of sample limitations. Pseudoprogression seemed to be unrelated to changes in the top peripheral T cell clonotypes found by TCRB sequencing. Selection of PBMC samples for TCRB deep sequencing was based on availability. Vaccine-induced immune responses across multiple MHC alleles were detected in approximately 94% of patients.

The intended sense of this specimen's time point label: week 35, safety follow-up. Each vaccine dose, consisting of 300 ug of a 20-mer mutant IDH1 peptide in Montanide, was administered subcutaneously with topical imiquimod. Eight vaccinations were administered to patients in weeks 1, 3, 5, 7, 11, 15, 19 and 23, corresponding to visits V03 through V10. The donors had newly diagnosed IDH1-mutant astrocytomas of WHO grade 3 or 4 that showed loss of nuclear ATRX. The samples were drawn from NOA16, a multicentre, single-arm, open-label phase I trial in Germany that tested a mutant IDH1 peptide vaccine in humans for the first time. Genomic DNA for TCRB sequencing was extracted from EDTA blood using the DNeasy Blood and Tissue Kit. This clone was detected only a few times. Its antigen specificity is not known. Base quality data are lacking; no much larger clone is found one base away. V loses 4 bases of germline sequence and J loses 8 bases, and the interval between the two ends is 11 bases. Sequences SGHDN (CDR1) and FVKESK (CDR2) are obtained from the germline V gene. The CDR3 has 12 amino acids, counting the end cysteine and phenylalanine. CDR3 DNA is the only sequence kept; it has 36 bases, read in frame from the first base.

Library preparation used the immunoSEQ multiplex PCR assay. The hsTCRB Kit was used according to the manufacturer's protocol to amplify rearranged TCR beta chain sequences. Sequencing of TCRB libraries was carried out on an Illumina MiSeq. Per the source publication's procedure: The proprietary platform of the kit vendor was used for demultiplexing, trimming and gene mapping. TCRdb mirrors the immuneACCESS table, restricted to in-frame sequences. Some clones are absent from its copies; in checked studies, under half trace to an unresolved V gene, and the reason for the others is unknown. V, J and clone size are taken as reported in that table, and D and trimming were inferred from the DNA itself. The sample has tens of thousands of clones on record, more than 75% of them singletons. The ten largest clones add up to 1.5% to 2.5% of the sample.

Sequencing used PBMCs, obtained from a glioma patient whose treatment included an IDH1 peptide vaccine. This receptor chain uses TRBV14 and TRBJ1-1, with no reliable assignment of the D segment. This clonotype was sampled from a man younger than 40 with glioma. The CDR3: CASSPLHGEAFF. The DNA reads TGTGCCAGCAGCCCTCTTCACGGGGAAGCTTTCTTT.